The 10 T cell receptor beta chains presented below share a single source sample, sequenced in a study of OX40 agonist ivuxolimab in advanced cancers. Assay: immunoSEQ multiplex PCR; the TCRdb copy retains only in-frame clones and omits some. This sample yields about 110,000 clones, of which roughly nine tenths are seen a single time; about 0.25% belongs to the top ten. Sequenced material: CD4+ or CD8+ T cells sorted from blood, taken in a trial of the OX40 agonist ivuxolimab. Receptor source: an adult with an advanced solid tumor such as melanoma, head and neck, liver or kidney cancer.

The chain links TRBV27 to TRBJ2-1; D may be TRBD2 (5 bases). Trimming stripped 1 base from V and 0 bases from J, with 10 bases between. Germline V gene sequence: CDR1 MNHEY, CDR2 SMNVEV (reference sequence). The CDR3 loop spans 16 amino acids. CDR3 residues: CASSLFGESSYNEQFF. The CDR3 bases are TGTGCCAGCAGTTTATTCGGGGAGAGCTCCTACAATGAGCAGTTCTTC.

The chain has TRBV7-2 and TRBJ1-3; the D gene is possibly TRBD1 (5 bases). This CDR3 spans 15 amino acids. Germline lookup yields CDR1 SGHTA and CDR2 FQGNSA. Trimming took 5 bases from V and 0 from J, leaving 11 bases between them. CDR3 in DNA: TGTGCCAGCAGCCTGGAGACAGTCTCTGGAAACACCATATATTTT. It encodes CASSLETVSGNTIYF.

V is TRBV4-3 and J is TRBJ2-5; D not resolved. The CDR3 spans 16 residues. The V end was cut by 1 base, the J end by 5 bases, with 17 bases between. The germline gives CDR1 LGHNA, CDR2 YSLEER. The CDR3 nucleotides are TGCGCCAGCAGCCAAGCATGGCTAGGCACATGGGAGACCCAGTACTTC. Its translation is CASSQAWLGTWETQYF.

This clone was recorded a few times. The CDR3 DNA follows: TGTGCCAGCGGGACAGGGATGAATCAGCCCCAGCATTTT. This gives the protein CASGTGMNQPQHF. The chain joins TRBV19 to TRBJ1-5; 9 bases map to TRBD1. The length of the CDR3 is 13 residues. With V trimmed by 9 bases and J by 4 bases, 4 bases remained unmatched. Germline-derived CDR1 and CDR2 are LNHDA and SQIVND (reference sequence).

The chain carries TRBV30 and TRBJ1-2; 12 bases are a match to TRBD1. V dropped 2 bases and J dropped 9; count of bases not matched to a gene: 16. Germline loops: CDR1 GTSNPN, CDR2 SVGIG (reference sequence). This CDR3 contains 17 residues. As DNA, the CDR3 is TGTGCCTGGAGTCCACGAGGGACAGGGGGCGGTTCTATTCGCTACACCTTC. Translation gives CAWSPRGTGGGSIRYTF.

DNA of the CDR3: TGTGCCAGCAGCTCGAAAGTCGTACTGGGGGACAGGGAGGATACGCAGTATTTT. This sequence encodes CASSSKVVLGDREDTQYF. The V gene is TRBV5-6, the J gene TRBJ2-3; 9 bases fit TRBD1. The CDR3 is 18 residues long. J lost 6 bases, V lost 3 bases, and 17 bases had no gene match. Germline-derived CDR1 and CDR2 are SGHDT and YYEEEE.

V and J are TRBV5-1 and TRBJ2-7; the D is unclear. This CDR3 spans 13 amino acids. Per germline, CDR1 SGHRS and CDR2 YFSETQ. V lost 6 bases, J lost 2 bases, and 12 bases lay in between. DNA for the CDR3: TGCGCCAGCACCGAGACGGATGCCTACGAGCAGTACTTC. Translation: CASTETDAYEQYF.

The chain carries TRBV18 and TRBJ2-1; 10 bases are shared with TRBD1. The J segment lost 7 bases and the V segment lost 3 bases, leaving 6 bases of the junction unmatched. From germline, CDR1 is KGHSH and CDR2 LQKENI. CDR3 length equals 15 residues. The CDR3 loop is CASSPTGGAWNEQFF. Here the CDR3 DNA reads TGTGCCAGCTCACCGACAGGGGGCGCCTGGAATGAGCAGTTCTTC.

The CDR3 DNA sequence: TGTGCCACCAGCAGAGATCGATTGCCGGGCGGGGGCACAGATACGCAGTATTTT. Its translation is CATSRDRLPGGGTDTQYF. The J gene is TRBJ2-3, the V gene TRBV15; D may be TRBD2 (6 bases). CDR1 LNHNV and CDR2 YYDKDF come from the germline V gene (reference sequence). This CDR3 spans 18 amino acids. Trimming stripped 0 bases from V and 1 base from J, with 17 bases between.

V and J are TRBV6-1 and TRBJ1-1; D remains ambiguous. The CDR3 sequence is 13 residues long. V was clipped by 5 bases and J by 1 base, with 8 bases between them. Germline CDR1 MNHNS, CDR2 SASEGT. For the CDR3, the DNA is TGTGCCAGCAGTTGGCAGAAGAACACTGAAGCTTTCTTT. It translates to CASSWQKNTEAFF.